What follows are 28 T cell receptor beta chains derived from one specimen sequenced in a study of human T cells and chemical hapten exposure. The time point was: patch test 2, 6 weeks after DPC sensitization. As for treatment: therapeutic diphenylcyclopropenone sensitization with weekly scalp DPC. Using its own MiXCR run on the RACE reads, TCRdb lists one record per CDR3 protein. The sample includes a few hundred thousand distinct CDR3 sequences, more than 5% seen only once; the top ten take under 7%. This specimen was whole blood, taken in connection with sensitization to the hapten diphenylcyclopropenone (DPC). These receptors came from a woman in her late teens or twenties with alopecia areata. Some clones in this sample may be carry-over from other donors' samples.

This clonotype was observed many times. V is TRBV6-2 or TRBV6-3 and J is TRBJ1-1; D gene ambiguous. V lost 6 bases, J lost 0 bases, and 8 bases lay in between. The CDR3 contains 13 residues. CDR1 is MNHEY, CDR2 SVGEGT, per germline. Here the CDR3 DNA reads TGTGCCAGCAGGCCCACCCTGAACACTGAAGCTTTCTTT. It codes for CASRPTLNTEAFF.

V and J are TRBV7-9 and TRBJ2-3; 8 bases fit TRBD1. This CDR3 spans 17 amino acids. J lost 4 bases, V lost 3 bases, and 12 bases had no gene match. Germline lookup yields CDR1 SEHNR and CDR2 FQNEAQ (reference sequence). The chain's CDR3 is CASSLIKGGQEADTQYF. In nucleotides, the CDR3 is TGTGCCAGCAGCTTGATTAAAGGGGGACAGGAGGCAGATACGCAGTATTTT. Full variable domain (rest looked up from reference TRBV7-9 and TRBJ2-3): DTGVSQNPRHKITKRGQNVTFRCDPISEHNRLYWYRQTLGQGPEFLTYFQNEAQLEKSRLLSDRFSAERPKGSFSTLEIQRTEQGDSAMYLCASSLIKGGQEADTQYFGPGTRLTVL.

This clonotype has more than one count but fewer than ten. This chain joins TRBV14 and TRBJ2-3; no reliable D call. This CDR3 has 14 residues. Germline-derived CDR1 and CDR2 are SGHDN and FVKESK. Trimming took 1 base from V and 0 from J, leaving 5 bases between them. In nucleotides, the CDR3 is TGTGCCAGCAGCCAAGTGGAGAGCACAGATACGCAGTATTTT. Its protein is CASSQVESTDTQYF.

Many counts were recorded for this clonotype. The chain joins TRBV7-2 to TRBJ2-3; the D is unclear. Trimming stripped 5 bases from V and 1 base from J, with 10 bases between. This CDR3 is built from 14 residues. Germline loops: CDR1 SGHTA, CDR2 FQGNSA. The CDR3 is CASSLRSGTDTQYF. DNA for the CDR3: TGTGCCAGCAGCCTTCGGTCTGGCACAGATACGCAGTATTTT.

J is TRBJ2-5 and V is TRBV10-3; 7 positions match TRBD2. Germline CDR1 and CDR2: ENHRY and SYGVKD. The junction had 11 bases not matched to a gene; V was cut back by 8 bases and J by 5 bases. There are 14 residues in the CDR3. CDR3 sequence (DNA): TGTGCCATCCAGGAGGTCCCCGGGAGGGAGACCCAGTACTTC. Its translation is CAIQEVPGRETQYF.

The CDR3 spells CASSPSGGGGYEQYF. In nucleotides, the CDR3 is TGTGCCAGCAGCCCCTCGGGCGGGGGCGGATACGAGCAGTACTTC. The chain combines TRBV7-2 with TRBJ2-7; D is perhaps TRBD2 (7 bases). The length of the CDR3 is 15 residues. Per the germline V gene, CDR1 is SGHTA and CDR2 is FQGNSA. V was pared by 5 bases and J by 4 bases, with 18 bases between.

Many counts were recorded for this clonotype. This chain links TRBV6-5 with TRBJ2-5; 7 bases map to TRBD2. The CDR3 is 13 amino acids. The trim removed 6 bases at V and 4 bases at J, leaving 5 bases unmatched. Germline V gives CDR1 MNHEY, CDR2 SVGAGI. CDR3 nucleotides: TGTGCCAGCAGACGAAGCGGGGTAGAGACCCAGTACTTC. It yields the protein CASRRSGVETQYF.

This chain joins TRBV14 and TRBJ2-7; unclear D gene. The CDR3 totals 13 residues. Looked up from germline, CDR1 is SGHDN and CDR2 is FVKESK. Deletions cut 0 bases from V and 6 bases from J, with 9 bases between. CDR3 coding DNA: TGTGCCAGCAGCCAAGATACCGTCACCGAGCAGTACTTC. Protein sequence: CASSQDTVTEQYF. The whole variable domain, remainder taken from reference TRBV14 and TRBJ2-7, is EAGVTQFPSHSVIEKGQTVTLRCDPISGHDNLYWYRRVMGKEIKFLLHFVKESKQDESGMPNNRFLAERTGGTYSTLKVQPAELEDSGVYFCASSQDTVTEQYFGPGTRLTVT.

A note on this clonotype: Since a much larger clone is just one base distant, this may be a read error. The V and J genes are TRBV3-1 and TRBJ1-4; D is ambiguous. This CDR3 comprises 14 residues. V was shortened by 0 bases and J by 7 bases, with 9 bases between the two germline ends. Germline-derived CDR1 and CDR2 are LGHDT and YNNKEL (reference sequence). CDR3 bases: TGTGCCAGCAGCCAAGATGGGGTCGGTGAAAAACTGTTTTTT. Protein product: CASSQDGVGEKLFF.

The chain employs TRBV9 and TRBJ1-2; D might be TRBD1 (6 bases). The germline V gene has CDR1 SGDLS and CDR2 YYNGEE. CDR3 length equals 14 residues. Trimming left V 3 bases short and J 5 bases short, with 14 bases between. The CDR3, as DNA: TGTGCCAGCAGCGGAGGCAGGGGAATTTATGGCTACACCTTC. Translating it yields CASSGGRGIYGYTF.

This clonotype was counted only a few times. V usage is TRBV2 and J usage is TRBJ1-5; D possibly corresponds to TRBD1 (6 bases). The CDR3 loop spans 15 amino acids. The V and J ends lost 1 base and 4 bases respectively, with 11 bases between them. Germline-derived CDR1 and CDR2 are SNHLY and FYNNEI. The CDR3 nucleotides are TGTGCCAGCAGTGAAGAAGCCACAGGGAATCAGCCCCAGCATTTT. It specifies CASSEEATGNQPQHF.

CDR3 bases: TGCGCCAGCAGCTTGGTTCGGGTTTTAGGCCCTTCGGAGCAGTACTTC. Translated, it gives CASSLVRVLGPSEQYF. The chain carries TRBV5-1 and TRBJ2-7; D is uncertain. In germline, CDR1 is SGHRS, CDR2 YFSETQ. Trimming stripped 0 bases from V and 7 bases from J, with 20 bases between. The CDR3 has 16 residues.

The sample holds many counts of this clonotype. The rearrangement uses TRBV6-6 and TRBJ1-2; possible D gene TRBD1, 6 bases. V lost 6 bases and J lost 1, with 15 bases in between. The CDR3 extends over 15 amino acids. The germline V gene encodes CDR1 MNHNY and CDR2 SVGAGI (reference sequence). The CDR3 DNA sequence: TGTGCCAGCAGATCAGACCTCAGGGGTAACTATGGCTACACCTTC. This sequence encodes CASRSDLRGNYGYTF.

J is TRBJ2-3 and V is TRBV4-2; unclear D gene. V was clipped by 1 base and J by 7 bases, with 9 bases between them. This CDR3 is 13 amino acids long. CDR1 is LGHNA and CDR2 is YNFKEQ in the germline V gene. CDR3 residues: CASSQAYFHTQYF. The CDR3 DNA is TGTGCCAGCAGCCAAGCTTACTTCCATACGCAGTATTTT.

The CDR3, as DNA: TGCGCCAGCAGCACGGGTTCGAACACCGGGGAGCTGTTTTTT. Translated: CASSTGSNTGELFF. The chain combines TRBV5-1 with TRBJ2-2; D call uncertain. The CDR3 covers 14 residues. The germline gives CDR1 SGHRS, CDR2 YFSETQ. V gave up 4 bases and J gave up 0 bases, with 7 bases separating them.

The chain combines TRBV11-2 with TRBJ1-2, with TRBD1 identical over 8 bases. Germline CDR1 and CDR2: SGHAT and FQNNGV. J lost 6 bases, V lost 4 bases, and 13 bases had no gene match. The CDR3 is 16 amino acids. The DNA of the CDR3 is TGTGCCAGCAGCTCCCAACGGGCAGGGGGCGAGGATGGCTACACCTTC. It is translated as CASSSQRAGGEDGYTF.

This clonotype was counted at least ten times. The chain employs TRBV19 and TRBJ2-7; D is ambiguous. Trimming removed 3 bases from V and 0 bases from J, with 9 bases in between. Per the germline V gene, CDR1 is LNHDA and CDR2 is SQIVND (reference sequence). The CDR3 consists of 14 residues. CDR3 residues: CASSIGQDSYEQYF. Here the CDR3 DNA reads TGTGCCAGTAGTATCGGCCAGGACTCCTACGAGCAGTACTTC.

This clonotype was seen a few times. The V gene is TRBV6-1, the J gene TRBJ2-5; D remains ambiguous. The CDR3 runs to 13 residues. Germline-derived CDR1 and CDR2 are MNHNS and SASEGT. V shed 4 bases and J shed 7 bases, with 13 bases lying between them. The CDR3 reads CASSVATFGTQYF. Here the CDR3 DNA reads TGTGCCAGCAGTGTTGCCACTTTTGGGACCCAGTACTTC.

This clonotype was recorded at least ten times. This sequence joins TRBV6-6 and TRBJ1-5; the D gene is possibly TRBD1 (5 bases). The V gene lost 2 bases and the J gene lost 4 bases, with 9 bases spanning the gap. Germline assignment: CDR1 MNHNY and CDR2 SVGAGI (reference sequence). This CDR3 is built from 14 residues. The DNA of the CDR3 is TGTGCCAGCAGTTACAAGGGGACGAATCAGCCCCAGCATTTT. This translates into CASSYKGTNQPQHF.

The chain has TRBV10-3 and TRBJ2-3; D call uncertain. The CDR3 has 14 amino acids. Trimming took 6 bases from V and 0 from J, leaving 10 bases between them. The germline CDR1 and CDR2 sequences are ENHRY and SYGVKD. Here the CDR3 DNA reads TGTGCCATCAGACAGACTTCCAGCACAGATACGCAGTATTTT. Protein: CAIRQTSSTDTQYF.

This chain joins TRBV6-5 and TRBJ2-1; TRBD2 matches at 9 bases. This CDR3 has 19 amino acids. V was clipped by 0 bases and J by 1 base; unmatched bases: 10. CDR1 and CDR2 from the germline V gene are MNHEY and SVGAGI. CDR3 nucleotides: TGTGCCAGCAGTTACTCTTTAGCGGGGGTCCACCATTCCTACAATGAGCAGTTCTTC. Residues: CASSYSLAGVHHSYNEQFF.

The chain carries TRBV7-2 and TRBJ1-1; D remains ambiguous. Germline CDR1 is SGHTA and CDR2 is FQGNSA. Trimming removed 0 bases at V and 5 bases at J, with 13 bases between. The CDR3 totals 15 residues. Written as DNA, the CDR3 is TGTGCCAGCAGCTTAGCGCGTAGGGAGGGAACTGAAGCTTTCTTT. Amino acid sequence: CASSLARREGTEAFF. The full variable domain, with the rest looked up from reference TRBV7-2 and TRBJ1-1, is GAGVSQSPSNKVTEKGKDVELRCDPISGHTALYWYRQSLGQGLEFLIYFQGNSAPDKSGLPSDRFSAERTGGSVSTLTIQRTQQEDSAVYLCASSLARREGTEAFFGQGTRLTVV.

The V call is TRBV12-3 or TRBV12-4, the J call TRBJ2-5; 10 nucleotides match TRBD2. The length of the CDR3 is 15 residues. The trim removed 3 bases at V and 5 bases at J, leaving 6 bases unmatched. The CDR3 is CASSFRAGGRETQYF. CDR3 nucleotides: TGTGCCAGCAGTTTTCGAGCGGGGGGGCGTGAGACCCAGTACTTC.

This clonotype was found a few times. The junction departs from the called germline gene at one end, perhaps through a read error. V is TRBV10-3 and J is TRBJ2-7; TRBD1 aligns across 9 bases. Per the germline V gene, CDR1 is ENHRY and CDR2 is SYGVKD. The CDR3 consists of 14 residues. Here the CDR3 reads CAISDTGTGTRLNF. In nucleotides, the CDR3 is TGTGCCATCAGTGATACCGGGACAGGGACCCGCCTCAACTTC.

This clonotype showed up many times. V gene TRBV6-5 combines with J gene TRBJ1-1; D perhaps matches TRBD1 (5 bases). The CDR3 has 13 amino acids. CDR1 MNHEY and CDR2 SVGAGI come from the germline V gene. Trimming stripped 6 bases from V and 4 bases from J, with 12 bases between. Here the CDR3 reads CASSYGTLTEAFF. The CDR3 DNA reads TGTGCCAGCAGCTACGGGACCCTCACTGAAGCTTTCTTT.

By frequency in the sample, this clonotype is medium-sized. CDR3 amino acids: CASSQDRSAGQSYGYTF. In nucleotides, the CDR3 is TGCGCCAGCAGCCAAGATCGAAGTGCGGGACAGAGCTATGGCTACACCTTC. The chain carries TRBV4-3 and TRBJ1-2; TRBD1 matches 7 bases. Germline V gene sequence: CDR1 LGHNA, CDR2 YSLEER. The CDR3 spans 17 residues. After removal of 0 bases from V and 4 bases from J, the junction contained 11 bases not matched to a gene.

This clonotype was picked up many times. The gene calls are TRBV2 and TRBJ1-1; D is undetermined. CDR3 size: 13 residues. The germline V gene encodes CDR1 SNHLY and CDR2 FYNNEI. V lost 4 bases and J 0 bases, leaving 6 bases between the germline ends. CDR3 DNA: TGTGCCAGCAGTGCGGTGGTGAACACTGAAGCTTTCTTT. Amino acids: CASSAVVNTEAFF.

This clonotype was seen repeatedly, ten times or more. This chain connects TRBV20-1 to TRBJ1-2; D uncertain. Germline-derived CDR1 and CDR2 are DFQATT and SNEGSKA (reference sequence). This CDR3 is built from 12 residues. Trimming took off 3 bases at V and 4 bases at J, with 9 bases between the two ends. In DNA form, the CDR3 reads TGCAGTGCTAGCCAGCGGACCTATGGCTACACCTTC. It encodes CSASQRTYGYTF.